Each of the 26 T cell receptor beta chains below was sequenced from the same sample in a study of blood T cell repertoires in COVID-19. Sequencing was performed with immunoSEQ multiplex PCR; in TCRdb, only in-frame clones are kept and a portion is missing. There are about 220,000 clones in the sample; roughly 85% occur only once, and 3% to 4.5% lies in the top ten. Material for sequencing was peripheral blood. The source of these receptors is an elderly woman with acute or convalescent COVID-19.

The CDR3 nucleotides read TGTGCCTCGACAGGGCTCAGCTCCTACAATGAGCAGTTCTTC. It yields the protein CASTGLSSYNEQFF. The chain joins TRBV6-5 to TRBJ2-1; TRBD1 matches 7 bases. From germline, CDR1 is MNHEY and CDR2 SVGAGI. V lost 11 bases and J lost 0; bases outside the gene matches: 7. The CDR3 length is 14 residues.

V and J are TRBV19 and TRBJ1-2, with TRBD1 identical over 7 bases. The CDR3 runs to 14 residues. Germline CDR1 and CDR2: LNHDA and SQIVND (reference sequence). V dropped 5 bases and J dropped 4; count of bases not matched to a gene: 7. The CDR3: CASSAGQIFYGYTF. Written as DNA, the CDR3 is TGTGCCAGTAGTGCGGGACAGATATTCTATGGCTACACCTTC.

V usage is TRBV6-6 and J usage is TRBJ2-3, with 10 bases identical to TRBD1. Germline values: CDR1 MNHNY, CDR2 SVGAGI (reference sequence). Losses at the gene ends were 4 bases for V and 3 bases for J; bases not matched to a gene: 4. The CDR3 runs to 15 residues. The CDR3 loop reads CASSLPGQGTDTQYF. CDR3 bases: TGTGCCAGCAGTTTACCGGGACAGGGGACAGATACGCAGTATTTT.

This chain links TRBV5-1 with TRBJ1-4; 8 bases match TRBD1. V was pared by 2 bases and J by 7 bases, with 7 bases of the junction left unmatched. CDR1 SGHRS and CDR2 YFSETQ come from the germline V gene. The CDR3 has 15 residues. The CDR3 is CASSFGQGKTEKLFF. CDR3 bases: TGCGCCAGCAGCTTCGGACAGGGCAAGACTGAAAAACTGTTTTTT.

The CDR3 loop is CASSLGLGGTGELFF. Here the CDR3 DNA reads TGTGCCAGCAGCCTGGGACTGGGGGGCACCGGGGAGCTGTTTTTT. The chain is built from TRBV5-4 and TRBJ2-2; weak D call: TRBD2 (6 bases). CDR1 and CDR2 (germline): SGHNT, YYREEE (reference sequence). The V gene lost 4 bases and the J gene lost 4 bases, with 14 bases spanning the gap. CDR3 length equals 15 residues.

The CDR3 loop is CASSKRQIMNTEAFF. The CDR3 coding sequence is TGTGCCAGCAGCAAAAGACAGATCATGAACACTGAAGCTTTCTTT. The chain combines TRBV5-6 with TRBJ1-1, with D possibly being TRBD1 (5 bases). Germline assignment: CDR1 SGHDT and CDR2 YYEEEE. The CDR3 runs to 15 residues. V lost 4 bases to trimming and J lost 0 bases, with 13 bases between them.

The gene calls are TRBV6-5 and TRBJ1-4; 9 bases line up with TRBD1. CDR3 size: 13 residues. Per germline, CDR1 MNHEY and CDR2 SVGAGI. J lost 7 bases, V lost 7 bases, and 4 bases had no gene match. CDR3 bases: TGTGCCAGCACCCTGACAGGGGGTGAAAAACTGTTTTTT. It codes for CASTLTGGEKLFF.

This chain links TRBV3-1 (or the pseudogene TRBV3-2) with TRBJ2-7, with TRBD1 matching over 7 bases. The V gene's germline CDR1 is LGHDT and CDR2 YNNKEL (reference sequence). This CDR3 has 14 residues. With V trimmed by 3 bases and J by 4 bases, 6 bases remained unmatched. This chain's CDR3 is CASSQRGRVYEQYF. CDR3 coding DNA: TGTGCCAGCAGCCAGAGGGGGCGCGTATACGAGCAGTACTTC.

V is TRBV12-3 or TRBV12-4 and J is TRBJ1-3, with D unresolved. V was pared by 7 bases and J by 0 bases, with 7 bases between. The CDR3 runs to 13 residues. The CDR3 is CASTRLSGNTIYF. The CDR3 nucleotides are TGTGCCAGCACCAGACTCTCTGGAAACACCATATATTTT.

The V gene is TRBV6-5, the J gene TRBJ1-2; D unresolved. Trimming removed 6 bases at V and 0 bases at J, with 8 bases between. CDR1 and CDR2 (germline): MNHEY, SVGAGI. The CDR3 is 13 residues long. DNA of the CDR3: TGTGCCAGCAGCCTCGGGTCTAACTATGGCTACACCTTC. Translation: CASSLGSNYGYTF.

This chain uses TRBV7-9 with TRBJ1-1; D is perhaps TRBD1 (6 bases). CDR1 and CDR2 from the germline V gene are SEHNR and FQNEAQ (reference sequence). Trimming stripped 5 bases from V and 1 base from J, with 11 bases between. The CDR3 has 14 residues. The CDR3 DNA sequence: TGTGCCAGCAGCCTTGACAGGTGGAACACTGAAGCTTTCTTT. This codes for CASSLDRWNTEAFF.

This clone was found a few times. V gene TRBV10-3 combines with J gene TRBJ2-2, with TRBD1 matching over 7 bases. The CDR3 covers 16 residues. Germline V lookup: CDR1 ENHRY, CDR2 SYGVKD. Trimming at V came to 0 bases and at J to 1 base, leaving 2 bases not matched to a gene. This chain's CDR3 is CAISESRTGNTGELFF. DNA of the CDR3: TGTGCCATCAGTGAGTCGAGGACAGGGAACACCGGGGAGCTGTTTTTT.

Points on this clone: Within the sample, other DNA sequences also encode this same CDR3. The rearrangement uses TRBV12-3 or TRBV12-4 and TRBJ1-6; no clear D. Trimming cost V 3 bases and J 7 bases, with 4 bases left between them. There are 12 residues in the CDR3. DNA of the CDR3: TGTGCCAGCAGTTTCAGAAATTCACCCCTCCACTTT. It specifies CASSFRNSPLHF.

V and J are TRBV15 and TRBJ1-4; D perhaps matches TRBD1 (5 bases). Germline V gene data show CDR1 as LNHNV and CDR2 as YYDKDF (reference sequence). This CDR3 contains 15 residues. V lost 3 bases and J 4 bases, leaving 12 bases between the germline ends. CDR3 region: CATSSSRANNEKLFF. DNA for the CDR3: TGTGCCACCAGCAGTTCCAGGGCCAATAATGAAAAACTGTTTTTT.

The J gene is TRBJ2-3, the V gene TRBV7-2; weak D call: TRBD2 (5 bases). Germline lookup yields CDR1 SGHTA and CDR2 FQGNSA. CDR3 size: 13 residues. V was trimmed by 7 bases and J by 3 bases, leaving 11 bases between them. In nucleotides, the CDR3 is TGTGCCAGCAAGGAGCGGTGGACAGATACGCAGTATTTT. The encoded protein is CASKERWTDTQYF.

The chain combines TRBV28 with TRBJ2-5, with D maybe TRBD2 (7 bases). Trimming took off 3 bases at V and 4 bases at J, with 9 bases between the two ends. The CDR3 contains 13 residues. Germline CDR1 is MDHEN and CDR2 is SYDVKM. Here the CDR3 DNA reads TGTGCCAGCAGTTTGGGGGGGCGAGAGACCCAGTACTTC. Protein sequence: CASSLGGRETQYF. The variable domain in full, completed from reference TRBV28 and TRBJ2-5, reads DVKVTQSSRYLVKRTGEKVFLECVQDMDHENMFWYRQDPGLGLRLIYFSYDVKMKEKGDIPEGYSVSREKKERFSLILESASTNQTSMYLCASSLGGRETQYFGPGTRLLVL.

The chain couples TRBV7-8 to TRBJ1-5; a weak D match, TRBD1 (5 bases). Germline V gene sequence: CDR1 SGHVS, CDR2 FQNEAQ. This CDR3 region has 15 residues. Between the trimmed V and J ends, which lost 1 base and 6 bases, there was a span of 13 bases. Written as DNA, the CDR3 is TGTGCCAGCAGCTTAGTGGGGGGAAGCGGTCAGCCCCAGCATTTT. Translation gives CASSLVGGSGQPQHF.

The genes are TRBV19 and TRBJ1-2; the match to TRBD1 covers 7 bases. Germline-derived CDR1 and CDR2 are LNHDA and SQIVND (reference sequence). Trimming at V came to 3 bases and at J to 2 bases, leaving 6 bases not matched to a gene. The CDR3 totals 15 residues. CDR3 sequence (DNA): TGTGCCAGTAGTATGTGGCAGGGGGTGAACTATGGCTACACCTTC. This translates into CASSMWQGVNYGYTF.

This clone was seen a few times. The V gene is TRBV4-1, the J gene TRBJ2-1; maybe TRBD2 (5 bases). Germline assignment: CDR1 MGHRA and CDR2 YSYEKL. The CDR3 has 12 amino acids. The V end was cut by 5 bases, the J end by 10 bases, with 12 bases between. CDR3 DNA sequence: TGCGCCAGCAGCGCCAGCGGTTGGGAGCAGTTCTTC. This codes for CASSASGWEQFF.

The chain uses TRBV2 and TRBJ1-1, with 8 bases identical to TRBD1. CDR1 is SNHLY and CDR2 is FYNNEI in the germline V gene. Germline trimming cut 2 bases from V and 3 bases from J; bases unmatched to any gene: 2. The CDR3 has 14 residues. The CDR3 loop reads CASSEWTGYTEAFF. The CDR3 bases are TGTGCCAGCAGTGAATGGACAGGGTACACTGAAGCTTTCTTT. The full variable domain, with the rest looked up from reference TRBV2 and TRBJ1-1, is EPEVTQTPSHQVTQMGQEVILRCVPISNHLYFYWYRQILGQKVEFLVSFYNNEISEKSEIFDDQFSVERPDGSNFTLKIRSTKLEDSAMYFCASSEWTGYTEAFFGQGTRLTVV.

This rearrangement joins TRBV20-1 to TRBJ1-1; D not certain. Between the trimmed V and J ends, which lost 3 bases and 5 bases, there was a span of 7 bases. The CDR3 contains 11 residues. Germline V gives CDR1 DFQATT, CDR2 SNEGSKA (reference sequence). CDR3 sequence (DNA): TGCAGTGCTAGTTTGAGGACTGAAGCTTTCTTT. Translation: CSASLRTEAFF.

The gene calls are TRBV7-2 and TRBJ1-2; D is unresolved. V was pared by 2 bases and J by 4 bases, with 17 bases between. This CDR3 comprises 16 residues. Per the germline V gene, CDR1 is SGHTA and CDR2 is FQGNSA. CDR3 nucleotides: TGTGCCAGCAGCTTATCTCTCGGTGAGGCAGCCTATGGCTACACCTTC. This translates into CASSLSLGEAAYGYTF.

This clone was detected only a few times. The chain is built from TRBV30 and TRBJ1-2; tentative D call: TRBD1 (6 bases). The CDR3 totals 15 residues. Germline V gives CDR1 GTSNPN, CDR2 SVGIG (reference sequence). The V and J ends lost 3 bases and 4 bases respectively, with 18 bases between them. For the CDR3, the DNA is TGTGCCTGGAGCGCCACGACAGGAGCTCCCTATGGCTACACCTTC. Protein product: CAWSATTGAPYGYTF.

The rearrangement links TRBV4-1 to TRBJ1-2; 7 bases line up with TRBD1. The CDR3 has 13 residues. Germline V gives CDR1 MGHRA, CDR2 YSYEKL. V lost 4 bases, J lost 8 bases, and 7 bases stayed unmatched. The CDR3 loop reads CASSLSTGNGYTF. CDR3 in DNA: TGCGCCAGCAGCCTTTCGACAGGGAACGGCTACACCTTC.

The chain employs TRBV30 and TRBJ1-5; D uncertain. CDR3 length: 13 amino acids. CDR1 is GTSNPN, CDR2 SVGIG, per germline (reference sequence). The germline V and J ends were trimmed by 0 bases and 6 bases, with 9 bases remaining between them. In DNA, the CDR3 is TGTGCCTGGAGTGTTGGGGAGGGTCAGCCCCAGCATTTT. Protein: CAWSVGEGQPQHF.

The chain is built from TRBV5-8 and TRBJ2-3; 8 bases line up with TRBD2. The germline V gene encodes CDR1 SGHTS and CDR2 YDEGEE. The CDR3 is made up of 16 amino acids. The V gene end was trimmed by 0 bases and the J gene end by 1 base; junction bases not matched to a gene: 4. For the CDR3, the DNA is TGTGCCAGCAGCTTGGGGACTAGCCGCGGCACAGATACGCAGTATTTT. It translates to CASSLGTSRGTDTQYF.